The 28 T cell receptor beta chains in this list originate from one sample, sequenced in a study of shared clonotypes between healthy human individuals. Some clones are missing from TCRdb's copy, which holds only in-frame ones; the method was immunoSEQ multiplex PCR. This table holds 2 million to 2.5 million clones, nearly 97% found once. The specimen was naive CD4+ T cells sorted from blood. Subset reported: CD45RA+ positively selected. These TCRs come from a man between 18 and 35 years old in good health.

This sequence joins TRBV29-1 and TRBJ2-7; TRBD1 aligns across 7 bases. V was pared by 3 bases and J by 6 bases, with 2 bases of the junction left unmatched. Germline CDR1 SQVTM, CDR2 ANQGSEA. The CDR3 consists of 11 residues. The chain's CDR3 is CSVETGSEQYF. The CDR3 DNA reads as TGCAGCGTTGAGACAGGGAGCGAGCAGTACTTC.

This chain uses TRBV6-5 with TRBJ2-3, with 14 bases that match TRBD2. This CDR3 region has 14 residues. The V gene end was trimmed by 7 bases and the J gene end by 6 bases; junction bases not matched to a gene: 3. Germline-derived CDR1 and CDR2 are MNHEY and SVGAGI. CDR3: CASNRLAGGDTQYF. The CDR3 DNA follows: TGTGCCAGCAACAGACTAGCGGGAGGGGATACGCAGTATTTT.

The rearrangement joins TRBV28 to TRBJ1-1, with TRBD1 matching 7 bases. CDR3 size: 17 residues. V trimming: 6 bases; J trimming: 0 bases; junction bases outside the gene matches: 13. Germline loops: CDR1 MDHEN, CDR2 SYDVKM. CDR3 region: CASRTGTANAMNTEAFF. CDR3 sequence (DNA): TGTGCCAGCAGAACCGGGACAGCAAACGCTATGAACACTGAAGCTTTCTTT.

The genes are TRBV7-2 and TRBJ1-4, with 10 bases lining up with TRBD1. CDR1 is SGHTA and CDR2 is FQGNSA in the germline V gene. The CDR3 has 15 residues. After removal of 6 bases from V and 5 bases from J, the junction contained 6 bases not matched to a gene. The CDR3 protein is CASSTRTGGNEKLFF. CDR3 sequence (DNA): TGTGCCAGCAGTACCCGGACAGGGGGAAATGAAAAACTGTTTTTT.

The J gene is TRBJ1-1, the V gene TRBV18; no firm D call. The V gene lost 3 bases and the J gene lost 2 bases, with 10 bases spanning the gap. The CDR3 is 14 residues long. Germline CDR1 reads KGHSH; CDR2 reads LQKENI. In nucleotides, the CDR3 is TGTGCCAGCTCACCTAAAGGTCTTAACACTGAAGCTTTCTTT. Amino acid sequence: CASSPKGLNTEAFF.

This chain links TRBV27 with TRBJ1-6, with a weak D call TRBD1 (6 bases). The CDR3 extends over 14 amino acids. CDR1 and CDR2 from the germline V gene are MNHEY and SMNVEV (reference sequence). V was clipped by 6 bases and J by 7 bases, with 13 bases between them. CDR3 DNA: TGTGCCAGCAGGCTACAGGGAGAAAATTCACCCCTCCACTTT. Protein sequence: CASRLQGENSPLHF.

The chain recombines TRBV18 with TRBJ2-7; a possible D gene is TRBD2 (6 bases). The length of the CDR3 is 14 residues. Looked up from germline, CDR1 is KGHSH and CDR2 is LQKENI. The V and J ends lost 4 bases and 1 base respectively, with 11 bases between them. CDR3 in amino acids: CASSQGRKSYEQYF. As DNA, the CDR3 is TGTGCCAGCTCACAAGGGAGGAAGTCCTACGAGCAGTACTTC.

V usage is TRBV11-2 and J usage is TRBJ2-2, with 7 positions matching TRBD2. This CDR3 has 18 amino acids. CDR1 and CDR2 (germline): SGHAT, FQNNGV. Trimming at V came to 2 bases and at J to 2 bases, leaving 11 bases not matched to a gene. CDR3 amino acids: CASSLRPGSGANTGELFF. Here the CDR3 DNA reads TGTGCCAGCAGCTTAAGGCCGGGAAGCGGGGCTAACACCGGGGAGCTGTTTTTT. Variable domain in full (rest from reference TRBV11-2 and TRBJ2-2): EAGVAQSPRYKIIEKRQSVAFWCNPISGHATLYWYQQILGQGPKLLIQFQNNGVVDDSQLPKDRFSAERLKGVDSTLKIQPAKLEDSAVYLCASSLRPGSGANTGELFFGEGSRLTVL.

The J gene is TRBJ2-7, the V gene TRBV5-4, with TRBD2 matching 8 bases. CDR3 size: 16 residues. CDR1 SGHNT and CDR2 YYREEE come from the germline V gene (reference sequence). V trimming: 4 bases; J trimming: 1 base; junction bases outside the gene matches: 10. The CDR3 DNA is TGTGCCAGCAGCCCAGTCAGGGGCGGGGGGTCCTACGAGCAGTACTTC. It translates to CASSPVRGGGSYEQYF. The full variable domain, completed using reference TRBV5-4 and TRBJ2-7, is ETGVTQSPTHLIKTRGQQVTLRCSSQSGHNTVSWYQQALGQGPQFIFQYYREEENGRGNFPPRFSGLQFPNYSSELNVNALELDDSALYLCASSPVRGGGSYEQYFGPGTRLTVT.

The J gene is TRBJ2-7, the V gene TRBV28; TRBD1 agrees at 12 bases. The CDR3 totals 16 residues. J was trimmed by 5 bases and V by 6 bases; bases with no gene match: 11. In germline, CDR1 is MDHEN, CDR2 SYDVKM. The CDR3 DNA is TGTGCCAGCAGCTGGGGGGACAGGGGGCGCTTCCACGAGCAGTACTTC. Protein: CASSWGDRGRFHEQYF.

The rearrangement uses TRBV15 and TRBJ1-1; 7 bases agree with TRBD1. Germline-derived CDR1 and CDR2 are LNHNV and YYDKDF (reference sequence). After removal of 5 bases from V and 4 bases from J, the junction contained 7 bases not matched to a gene. The CDR3 length is 14 residues. In nucleotides, the CDR3 is TGTGCCACCAGCCCCCGGGACAGTGGCACTGAAGCTTTCTTT. Its translation is CATSPRDSGTEAFF. Looking up the rest from reference TRBV15 and TRBJ1-1 gives the full variable domain: DAMVIQNPRYQVTQFGKPVTLSCSQTLNHNVMYWYQQKSSQAPKLLFHYYDKDFNNEADTPDNFQSRRPNTSFCFLDIRSPGLGDTAMYLCATSPRDSGTEAFFGQGTRLTVV.

To note about this clone: Other DNA variants within this sample encode the same CDR3. This chain joins TRBV10-3 and TRBJ2-1, with D possibly called TRBD1 or TRBD2 (5 bases each). Germline V gives CDR1 ENHRY, CDR2 SYGVKD. Trimming shortened V by 6 bases and J by 5 bases, and 11 bases separated the two germline ends. The CDR3 length is 13 residues. The CDR3 loop reads CAISRDGDNEQFF. The CDR3 nucleotides read TGTGCCATCAGCCGGGACGGGGACAATGAGCAGTTCTTC.

The chain recombines TRBV6-4 with TRBJ1-1; unclear D gene. V lost 4 bases, J lost 2 bases, and 8 bases lay in between. Per germline, CDR1 MRHNA and CDR2 SNTAGT. The CDR3 length is 13 residues. The CDR3 DNA follows: TGTGCCAGCAGTGTCGCCTATAACACTGAAGCTTTCTTT. This translates into CASSVAYNTEAFF.

The chain employs TRBV7-2 and TRBJ2-1, with TRBD2 matching 7 bases. CDR1 is SGHTA and CDR2 is FQGNSA in the germline V gene. After removal of 1 base from V and 4 bases from J, the junction contained 7 bases not matched to a gene. CDR3 size: 16 residues. The CDR3 sequence: CASSLEFSGGYNEQFF. CDR3 bases: TGTGCCAGCAGCTTAGAGTTCTCGGGGGGATACAATGAGCAGTTCTTC.

The chain employs TRBV11-2 and TRBJ2-1; a weak D match, TRBD2 (6 bases). The V gene lost 1 base and the J gene lost 0 bases, with 10 bases spanning the gap. The CDR3 runs 16 residues. Germline CDR1 reads SGHAT; CDR2 reads FQNNGV. CDR3 sequence: CASSLAGGPSYNEQFF. The CDR3 DNA reads TGTGCCAGCAGCTTAGCCGGGGGACCCTCCTACAATGAGCAGTTCTTC.

The chain is built from TRBV19 and TRBJ2-5; no firm D call. This CDR3 contains 11 residues. V dropped 6 bases and J dropped 7 bases, with 9 bases sitting between them. The V gene's germline CDR1 is LNHDA and CDR2 SQIVND (reference sequence). CDR3 DNA: TGTGCCAGTAGCCTGAAGGGGACCCAGTACTTC. Amino acid sequence: CASSLKGTQYF.

The V call is TRBV11-2, the J call TRBJ1-2; tentatively, D is TRBD1 (5 bases). The CDR3 is 13 amino acids. Germline V gene lookup returns CDR1 SGHAT and CDR2 FQNNGV. Trimming pared 0 bases from V and 6 bases from J, leaving 8 bases between. The CDR3 coding sequence is TGTGCCAGCAGCTTAGACAGGGCCGATGGCTACACCTTC. Translated, it gives CASSLDRADGYTF.

This sequence joins TRBV10-3 and TRBJ1-1; D remains unclear. In germline, CDR1 is ENHRY, CDR2 SYGVKD. The V and J ends lost 3 bases and 5 bases respectively, with 16 bases between them. The CDR3 is 15 residues long. The CDR3 spells CAISDFNLPRTEAFF. CDR3 coding DNA: TGTGCCATCAGTGATTTCAACCTCCCGAGAACTGAAGCTTTCTTT.

V usage is TRBV30 and J usage is TRBJ2-1; D possibly corresponds to TRBD1 (5 bases). Trimming took off 2 bases at V and 6 bases at J, with 17 bases between the two ends. The CDR3 is made up of 15 amino acids. Germline V CDR1 and CDR2: GTSNPN, SVGIG (reference sequence). CDR3 DNA: TGTGCCTGGAGTAGTGTTAGGGGCGCGCGCAATGAGCAGTTCTTC. Translated, it gives CAWSSVRGARNEQFF.

This chain links TRBV7-8 with TRBJ1-2, with TRBD1 matching 7 bases. This CDR3 has 13 amino acids. V shed 5 bases, J shed 4 bases, and the junction held 4 bases outside the gene matches. Germline CDR1 and CDR2: SGHVS and FQNEAQ. Here the CDR3 reads CASSAGQIYGYTF. CDR3 in DNA: TGTGCCAGCAGCGCGGGACAGATCTATGGCTACACCTTC.

This chain links TRBV19 with TRBJ2-5, with D possibly matching TRBD2 (5 bases). The CDR3 is made up of 15 amino acids. V lost 5 bases and J 2 bases, leaving 15 bases between the germline ends. Germline V CDR1 and CDR2: LNHDA, SQIVND (reference sequence). Written as DNA, the CDR3 is TGTGCCAGTAGTTCACCCCGCGCGGGTCAAGAGACCCAGTACTTC. Protein product: CASSSPRAGQETQYF. Variable domain in full (rest from reference TRBV19 and TRBJ2-5): DGGITQSPKYLFRKEGQNVTLSCEQNLNHDAMYWYRQDPGQGLRLIYYSQIVNDFQKGDIAEGYSVSREKKESFPLTVTSAQKNPTAFYLCASSSPRAGQETQYFGPGTRLLVL.

This clone appeared a single time. This CDR3 is also generated by other DNA sequences in the sample. The rearrangement joins TRBV29-1 to TRBJ2-7; the D is unclear. Trimming left V 6 bases short and J 1 base short, with 7 bases between. CDR3 length: 11 amino acids. Germline CDR1 and CDR2: SQVTM and ANQGSEA. This CDR3 is CSVRRSYEQYF. DNA for the CDR3: TGCAGCGTAAGGAGATCCTACGAGCAGTACTTC.

The genes are TRBV5-1 and TRBJ2-1; the D gene is possibly TRBD1 (5 bases). This CDR3 region has 14 residues. Trimming cost V 7 bases and J 0 bases, with 11 bases left between them. Germline values: CDR1 SGHRS, CDR2 YFSETQ. In DNA, the CDR3 is TGCGCCAGCTCAGACAGCCTCTCCTACAATGAGCAGTTCTTC. Its translation: CASSDSLSYNEQFF.

This sequence joins TRBV5-1 and TRBJ2-7; 7 bases map to TRBD1. V shed 4 bases and J 5 bases; nucleotides not matched to a gene: 9. The germline V gene encodes CDR1 SGHRS and CDR2 YFSETQ. CDR3 length: 14 amino acids. In DNA form, the CDR3 reads TGCGCCAGCAGCCTAGGACAGGAACTTAACGAGCAGTACTTC. Its protein is CASSLGQELNEQYF.

The chain couples TRBV30 to TRBJ2-3; no firm D call. The CDR3 is made up of 11 amino acids. The V end lost 4 bases, the J end lost 7 bases, and 9 bases lay between the germline ends. From germline, CDR1 is GTSNPN and CDR2 SVGIG (reference sequence). CDR3 DNA sequence: TGTGCCTGGAAATCGGGTTATACGCAGTATTTT. Translating gives CAWKSGYTQYF.

The chain joins TRBV19 to TRBJ2-5; D might be TRBD1 or TRBD2, each matching 5 bases. Germline assignment: CDR1 LNHDA and CDR2 SQIVND (reference sequence). The CDR3 has 13 amino acids. Trimming took off 6 bases at V and 4 bases at J, with 12 bases between the two ends. CDR3 residues: CASSRGRVETQYF. The CDR3 DNA reads TGTGCCAGTAGCCGGGGCAGGGTAGAGACCCAGTACTTC.

The chain uses TRBV19 and TRBJ1-4, with D hard to call. This CDR3 region has 12 residues. The germline V and J ends were trimmed by 4 bases and 7 bases, with 7 bases remaining between them. In germline, CDR1 is LNHDA, CDR2 SQIVND (reference sequence). Here the CDR3 DNA reads TGTGCCAGTAGTAAGTCGGGTGAAAAACTGTTTTTT. It yields the protein CASSKSGEKLFF.

The rearrangement uses TRBV6-6 and TRBJ1-5; D remains unclear. Trimming pared 9 bases from V and 7 bases from J, leaving 13 bases between. This CDR3 is 12 amino acids long. Germline-derived CDR1 and CDR2 are MNHNY and SVGAGI (reference sequence). DNA for the CDR3: TGTGCCAGTAAGGTCAGCGGGCAGCCCCAGCATTTT. The encoded protein is CASKVSGQPQHF.